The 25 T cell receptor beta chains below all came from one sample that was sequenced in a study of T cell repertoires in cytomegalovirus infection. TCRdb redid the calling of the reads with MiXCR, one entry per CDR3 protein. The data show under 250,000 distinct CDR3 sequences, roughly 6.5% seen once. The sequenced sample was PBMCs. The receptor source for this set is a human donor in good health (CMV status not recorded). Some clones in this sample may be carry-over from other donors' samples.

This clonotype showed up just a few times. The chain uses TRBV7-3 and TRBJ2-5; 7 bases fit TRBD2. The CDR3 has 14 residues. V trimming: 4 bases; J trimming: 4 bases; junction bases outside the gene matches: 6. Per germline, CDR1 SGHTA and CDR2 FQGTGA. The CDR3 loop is CASSWSTGGETQYF. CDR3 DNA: TGTGCCAGCAGCTGGAGTACGGGGGGAGAGACCCAGTACTTC. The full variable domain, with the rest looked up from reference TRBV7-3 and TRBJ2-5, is GAGVSQTPSNKVTEKGKYVELRCDPISGHTALYWYRQSLGQGPEFLIYFQGTGAADDSGLPNDRFFAVRPEGSVSTLKIQRTERGDSAVYLCASSWSTGGETQYFGPGTRLLVL.

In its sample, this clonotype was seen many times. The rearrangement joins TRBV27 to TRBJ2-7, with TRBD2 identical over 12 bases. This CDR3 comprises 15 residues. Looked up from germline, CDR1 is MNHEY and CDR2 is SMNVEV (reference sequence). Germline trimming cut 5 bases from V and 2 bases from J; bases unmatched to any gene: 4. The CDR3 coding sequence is TGTGCCAGCAGTCAGACTAGCGGGGGAGCCTACGAGCAGTACTTC. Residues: CASSQTSGGAYEQYF.

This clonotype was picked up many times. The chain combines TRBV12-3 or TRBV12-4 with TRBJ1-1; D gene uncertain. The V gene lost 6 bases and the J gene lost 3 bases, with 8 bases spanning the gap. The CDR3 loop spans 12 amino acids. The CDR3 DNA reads TGTGCCAGCAGCGGACGGTACACTGAAGCTTTCTTT. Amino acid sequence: CASSGRYTEAFF.

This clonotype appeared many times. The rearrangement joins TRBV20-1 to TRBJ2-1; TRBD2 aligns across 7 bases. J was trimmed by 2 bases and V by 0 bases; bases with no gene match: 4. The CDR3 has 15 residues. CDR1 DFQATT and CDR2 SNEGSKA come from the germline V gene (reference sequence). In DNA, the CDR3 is TGCAGTGCTAGAGAGCCTAGCGGAGCCTACAATGAGCAGTTCTTC. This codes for CSAREPSGAYNEQFF.

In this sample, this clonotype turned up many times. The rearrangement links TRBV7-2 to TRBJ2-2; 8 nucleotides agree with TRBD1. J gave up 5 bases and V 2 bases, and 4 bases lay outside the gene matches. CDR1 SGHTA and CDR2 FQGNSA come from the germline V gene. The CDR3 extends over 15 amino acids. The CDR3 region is CASSLRGDRTGELFF. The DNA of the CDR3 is TGTGCCAGCAGCTTACGAGGGGACAGGACCGGGGAGCTGTTTTTT.

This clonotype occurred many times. CDR3 residues: CASSLTSAGGPYEQYF. As DNA, the CDR3 is TGTGCCAGCAGCTTAACTTCGGCGGGGGGGCCCTACGAGCAGTACTTC. The chain links TRBV7-3 to TRBJ2-7, with 9 bases matching TRBD2. J was trimmed by 2 bases and V by 0 bases; bases with no gene match: 5. The CDR3 consists of 16 residues. CDR1 and CDR2 (germline): SGHTA, FQGTGA.

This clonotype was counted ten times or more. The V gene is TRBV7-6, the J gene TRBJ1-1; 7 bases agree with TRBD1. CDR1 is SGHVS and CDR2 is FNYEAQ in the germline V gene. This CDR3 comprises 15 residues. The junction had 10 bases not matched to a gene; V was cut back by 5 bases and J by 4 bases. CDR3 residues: CASSPRTGSSTEAFF. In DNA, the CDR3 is TGTGCCAGCAGCCCTAGGACAGGCTCATCCACTGAAGCTTTCTTT.

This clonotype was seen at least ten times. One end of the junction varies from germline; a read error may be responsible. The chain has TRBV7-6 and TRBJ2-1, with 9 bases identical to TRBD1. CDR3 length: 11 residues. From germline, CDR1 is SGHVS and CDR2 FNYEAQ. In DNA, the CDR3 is TGTGCCAGCAGCCCCGGGACAGGGCTCAACTTC. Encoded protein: CASSPGTGLNF.

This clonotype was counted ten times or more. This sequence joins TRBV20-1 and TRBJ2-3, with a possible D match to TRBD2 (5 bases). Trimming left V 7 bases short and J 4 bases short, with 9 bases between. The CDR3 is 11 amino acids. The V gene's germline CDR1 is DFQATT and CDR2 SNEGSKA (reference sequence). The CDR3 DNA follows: TGCAGTGGGAGGTGGGCAGATACGCAGTATTTT. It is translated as CSGRWADTQYF.

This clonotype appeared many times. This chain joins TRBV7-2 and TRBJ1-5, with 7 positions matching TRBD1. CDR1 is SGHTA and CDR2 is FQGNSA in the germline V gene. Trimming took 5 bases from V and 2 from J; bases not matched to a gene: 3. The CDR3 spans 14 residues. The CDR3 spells CASSQGGGNQPQHF. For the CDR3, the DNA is TGTGCCAGCAGCCAAGGGGGCGGCAATCAGCCCCAGCATTTT.

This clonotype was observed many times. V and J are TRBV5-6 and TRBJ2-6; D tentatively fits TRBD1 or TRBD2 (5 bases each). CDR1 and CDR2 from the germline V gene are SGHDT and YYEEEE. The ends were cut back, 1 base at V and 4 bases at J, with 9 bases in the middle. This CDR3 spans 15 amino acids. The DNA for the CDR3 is TGTGCCAGCAGCTTGAGAGGGGCCGGGGCCAACGTCCTGACTTTC. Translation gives CASSLRGAGANVLTF.

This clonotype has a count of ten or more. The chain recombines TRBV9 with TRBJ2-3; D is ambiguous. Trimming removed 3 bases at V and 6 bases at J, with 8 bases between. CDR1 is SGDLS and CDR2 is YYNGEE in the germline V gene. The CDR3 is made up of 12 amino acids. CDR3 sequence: CASSAQLDTQYF. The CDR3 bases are TGTGCCAGCAGCGCCCAGTTGGATACGCAGTATTTT.

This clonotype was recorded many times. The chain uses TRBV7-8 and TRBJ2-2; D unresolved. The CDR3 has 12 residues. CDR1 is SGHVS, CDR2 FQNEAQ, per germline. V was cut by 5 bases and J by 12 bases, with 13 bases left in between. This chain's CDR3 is CASSRHLGQLFF. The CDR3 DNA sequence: TGTGCCAGCAGCCGCCATTTAGGGCAGCTGTTTTTT.

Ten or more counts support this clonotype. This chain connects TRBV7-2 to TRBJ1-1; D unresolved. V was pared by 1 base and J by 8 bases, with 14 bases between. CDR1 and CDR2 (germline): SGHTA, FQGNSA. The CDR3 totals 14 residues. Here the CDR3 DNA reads TGTGCCAGCAGCTTAGATAACGGGGTGGGGGAAGCTTTCTTT. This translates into CASSLDNGVGEAFF.

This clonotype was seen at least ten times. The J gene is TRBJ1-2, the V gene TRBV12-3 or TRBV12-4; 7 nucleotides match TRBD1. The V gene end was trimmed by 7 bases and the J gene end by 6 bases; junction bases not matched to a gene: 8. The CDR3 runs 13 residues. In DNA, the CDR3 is TGTGCCAGCACTTGGGACAGTTCCCATGGCTACACCTTC. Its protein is CASTWDSSHGYTF.

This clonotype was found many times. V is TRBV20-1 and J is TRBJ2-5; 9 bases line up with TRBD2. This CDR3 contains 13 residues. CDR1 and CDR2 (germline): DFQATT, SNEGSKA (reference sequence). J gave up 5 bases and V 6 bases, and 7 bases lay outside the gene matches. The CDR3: CSASSGGGETQYF. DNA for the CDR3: TGCAGTGCCAGTAGCGGGGGAGGGGAGACCCAGTACTTC.

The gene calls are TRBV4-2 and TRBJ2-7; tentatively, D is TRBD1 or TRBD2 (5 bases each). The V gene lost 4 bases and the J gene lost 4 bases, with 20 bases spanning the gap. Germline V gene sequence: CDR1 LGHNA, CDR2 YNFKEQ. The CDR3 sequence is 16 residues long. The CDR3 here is CASSPRDGGDPYEQYF. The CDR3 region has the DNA TGTGCCAGCAGCCCTCGGGACGGTGGGGACCCTTACGAGCAGTACTTC.

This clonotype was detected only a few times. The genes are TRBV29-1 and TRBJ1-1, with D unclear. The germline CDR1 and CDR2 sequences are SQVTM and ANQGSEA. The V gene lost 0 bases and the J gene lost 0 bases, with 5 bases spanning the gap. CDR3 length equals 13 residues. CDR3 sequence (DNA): TGCAGCGTTGAAGATCGGATGAACACTGAAGCTTTCTTT. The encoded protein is CSVEDRMNTEAFF.

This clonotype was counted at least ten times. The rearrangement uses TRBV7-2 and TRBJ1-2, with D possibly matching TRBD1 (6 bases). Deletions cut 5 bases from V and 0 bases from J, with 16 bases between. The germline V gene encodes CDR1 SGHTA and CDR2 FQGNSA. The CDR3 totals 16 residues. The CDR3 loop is CASSARRDTANYGYTF. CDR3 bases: TGTGCCAGCAGCGCTCGCCGGGACACAGCTAACTATGGCTACACCTTC. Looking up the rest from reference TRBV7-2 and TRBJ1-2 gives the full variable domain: GAGVSQSPSNKVTEKGKDVELRCDPISGHTALYWYRQSLGQGLEFLIYFQGNSAPDKSGLPSDRFSAERTGGSVSTLTIQRTQQEDSAVYLCASSARRDTANYGYTFGSGTRLTVV.

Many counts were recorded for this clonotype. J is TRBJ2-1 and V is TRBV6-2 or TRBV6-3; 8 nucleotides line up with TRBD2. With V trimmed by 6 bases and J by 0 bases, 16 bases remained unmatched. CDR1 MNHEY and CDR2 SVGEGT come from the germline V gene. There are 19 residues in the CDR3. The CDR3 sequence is CASRPTTNIAGSSYNEQFF. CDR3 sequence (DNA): TGTGCCAGCAGACCCACAACCAATATAGCGGGGAGCTCCTACAATGAGCAGTTCTTC.

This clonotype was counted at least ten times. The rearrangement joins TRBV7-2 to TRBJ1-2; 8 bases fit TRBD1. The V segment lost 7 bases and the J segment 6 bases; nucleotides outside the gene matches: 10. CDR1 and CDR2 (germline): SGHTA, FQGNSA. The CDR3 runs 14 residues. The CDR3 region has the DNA TGTGCCAGCACCCCCCCGGACAGGGATGATGGCTACACCTTC. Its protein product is CASTPPDRDDGYTF.

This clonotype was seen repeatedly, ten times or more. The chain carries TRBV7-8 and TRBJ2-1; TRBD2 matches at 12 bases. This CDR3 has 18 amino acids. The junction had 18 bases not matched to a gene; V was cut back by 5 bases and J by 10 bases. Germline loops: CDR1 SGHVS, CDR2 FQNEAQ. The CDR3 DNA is TGTGCCAGCAGCGCCAGACTAGCGGGGGCGCCATTAGGGGAGGAGCAGTTCTTC. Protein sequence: CASSARLAGAPLGEEQFF.

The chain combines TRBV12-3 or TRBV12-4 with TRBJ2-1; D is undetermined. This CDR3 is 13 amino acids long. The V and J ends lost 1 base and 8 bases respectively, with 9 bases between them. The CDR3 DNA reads TGTGCCAGCAGTTTAGTACCGGGTTATGAGCAGTTCTTC. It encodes CASSLVPGYEQFF.

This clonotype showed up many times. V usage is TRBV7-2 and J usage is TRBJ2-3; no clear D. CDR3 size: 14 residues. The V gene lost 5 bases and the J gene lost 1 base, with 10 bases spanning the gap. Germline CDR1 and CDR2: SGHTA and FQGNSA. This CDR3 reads CASSVDPGTDTQYF. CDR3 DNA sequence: TGTGCCAGCAGCGTAGACCCAGGCACAGATACGCAGTATTTT.

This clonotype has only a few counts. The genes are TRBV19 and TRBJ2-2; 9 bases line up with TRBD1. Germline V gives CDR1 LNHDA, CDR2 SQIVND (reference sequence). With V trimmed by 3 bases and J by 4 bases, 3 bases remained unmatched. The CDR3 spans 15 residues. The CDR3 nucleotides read TGTGCCAGTAGTATTGGACAGGGGACCACCGGGGAGCTGTTTTTT. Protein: CASSIGQGTTGELFF.